This TCR beta chain was documented in a study of blood T cell repertoires in COVID-19 (dated by TCRdb to about 2020). The study in broad terms: Collaborator samples came from the United States, Italy and Spain and covered acute and convalescent phases of COVID-19. The prospective study material was composed of cDNA or gDNA derived from T cells, B-cell-depleted T cells, or PBMCs. Deeply sampled blood TCRbeta repertoires from subjects exposed to, actively infected with, or recovered from COVID-19 were included in the dataset. A freely available public database, intended as a resource for researchers studying the immune response to SARS-CoV-2, is where the repertoires were released. Samples came from the ongoing ImmuneRACE study (first 160 participants) plus 1,254 subjects from 6 global collaborators. The sample metadata nearly always contained a de-identified subject ID, COVID-19 status, age in years and sex. Where available, HLA class I and class II types were obtained from metadata supplied by the sample provider rather than from assay-based typing.

The CDR3 covers 14 residues, taking in both the cysteine and the phenylalanine. Only the CDR3 DNA is retained, 42 bases long and in frame from the first base. CDR1 SGHVS and CDR2 FQNEAQ are derived from the germline V gene. The junction carries 10 bases between V and J, which are trimmed by 5 bases and 0 bases respectively. The collaborating institutions used their own protocols to collect whole blood in K2EDTA tubes. For TCRbeta analysis, collaborator samples were shipped as frozen whole blood, as isolated PBMCs, or as DNA extracted from either sample type. TCRbeta CDR3 regions were amplified from genomic DNA using the immunoSEQ Assay, a bias-controlled multiplex PCR. The authors' pipeline ran thus. The number of nucleated cells in each sample was estimated by amplification of reference gene primers within the assay. Sequence reads were collapsed and filtered to measure the absolute abundance of every unique TCRbeta CDR3 rearrangement. For each sample, productive Simpson clonality was calculated as the square root of Simpson's diversity index over productive rearrangements. TCRdb provides this immuneACCESS table in a form limited to in-frame rearrangements. Some clones are lacking; in checked studies, under half of them reflect an unresolved V gene, and why the rest are absent is not known. V and J calls plus clone size are reproduced from that table; the DNA served to infer D and trimming. For this sample there are around 56,000 clones; 65% to 85% appear just once. The ten top clones hold more than 2.5% of the sample.

General findings and caveats noted by the study authors: Clinical and demographic metadata were provided uncurated, with the amount varying by source and participant.

The sample holds one count of this clone. There is no known antigen for this receptor. No base quality information exists; no much larger clone differs at one position. The material sequenced was peripheral blood. The rearrangement combines TRBV7-8 with TRBJ1-2; there is no confident call for the D gene. The receptor's source is a man in his 60s with acute or convalescent COVID-19. The CDR3 reads as follows: CASSPGSANYGYTF. DNA sequence: TGTGCCAGCAGCCCGGGTTCCGCTAACTATGGCTACACCTTC.